One TCR beta chain is described in this entry. This sample was included in a study of blood T cell repertoires in COVID-19. Background on the study: Material from acute and convalescent COVID-19 was sourced from the United States, Italy and Spain. Sample material is recorded as cDNA or gDNA derived from T cells, B-cell-depleted T cells, or PBMCs.

Original handling: Estimation of nucleated cell counts relied on the amplification of reference gene primers. The data were produced by immunoSEQ multiplex PCR, yet TCRdb's version contains in-frame clones alone and is incomplete. V, J and clone size were drawn from that table, and D and trimming were deduced from the DNA. The table records under 150,000 clones, approximately 84% of them present only once. This clonotype originated in a man in his 70s with active or convalescent COVID-19. Input material: peripheral blood.

CDR3 region: CASSPGEGPNYGYTF. Written as DNA, the CDR3 is TGTGCCAGCAGCCCCGGGGAGGGGCCTAACTATGGCTACACCTTC. The chain combines TRBV5-6 with TRBJ1-2, with D possibly matching TRBD1 (5 bases). V was shortened by 4 bases and J by 0 bases, with 13 bases between the two germline ends. CDR1 and CDR2 from the germline V gene are SGHDT and YYEEEE. CDR3 length: 15 amino acids. The whole variable domain, filled in from reference TRBV5-6 and TRBJ1-2, reads DAGVTQSPTHLIKTRGQQVTLRCSPKSGHDTVSWYQQALGQGPQFIFQYYEEEERQRGNFPDRFSGHQFPNYSSELNVNALLLGDSALYLCASSPGEGPNYGYTFGSGTRLTVV.